This TCR beta chain was retrieved from a study of T cell repertoires in cytomegalovirus infection. Germline CDR1 is PRHDT and CDR2 is FYEKMQ (reference sequence). The CDR3 is 13 residues long. V was cut by 4 bases and J by 6 bases, with 12 bases left in between. Of note for this clonotype: Its specificity is not known.

MiXCR was run by TCRdb on the reads, yielding one entry per CDR3 protein. The data hold 700,000 to 850,000 distinct CDR3 sequences, with over 25% observed a single time. The receptor was derived from a human donor in good health (CMV status not recorded). Some clones in this sample may be carry-over from other donors' samples. The chain recombines TRBV13 with TRBJ1-1; possible D gene TRBD1, 5 bases. This material consisted of cultured CD8+ T cells from PBMCs, taken from culture after CMV antigen stimulation. The CDR3: CASSSLGTPEAFF. CDR3 bases: TGTGCCAGCAGCTCCCTTGGGACCCCTGAAGCTTTCTTT. The full variable domain, completed using reference TRBV13 and TRBJ1-1, is AAGVIQSPRHLIKEKRETATLKCYPIPRHDTVYWYQQGPGQDPQFLISFYEKMQSDKGSIPDRFSAQQFSDYHSELNMSSLELGDSALYFCASSSLGTPEAFFGQGTRLTVV.